This T cell receptor beta chain was sequenced for a study of T cell changes during pregnancy in multiple sclerosis. Per germline, CDR1 SGHDT and CDR2 YYEEEE. The ends were cut back, 6 bases at V and 3 bases at J, with 16 bases in the middle. The CDR3 totals 15 residues. In this sample, this clone turned up once. TCRdb's table, derived via immunoSEQ multiplex PCR, lists solely in-frame clones and lacks some. The sample has some 60,000 clones, about nine tenths seen once. V gene TRBV5-6 combines with J gene TRBJ2-1, with a tentative D call TRBD2 (6 bases). This clonotype was obtained from a female donor in good health, enrolled as a control in a pregnancy study. The sample consisted of peripheral blood, taken in the third trimester of pregnancy. The CDR3 DNA reads TGTGCCAGCACCCCCGGGACTTCCTACTACAATGAGCAGTTCTTC. It codes for CASTPGTSYYNEQFF.